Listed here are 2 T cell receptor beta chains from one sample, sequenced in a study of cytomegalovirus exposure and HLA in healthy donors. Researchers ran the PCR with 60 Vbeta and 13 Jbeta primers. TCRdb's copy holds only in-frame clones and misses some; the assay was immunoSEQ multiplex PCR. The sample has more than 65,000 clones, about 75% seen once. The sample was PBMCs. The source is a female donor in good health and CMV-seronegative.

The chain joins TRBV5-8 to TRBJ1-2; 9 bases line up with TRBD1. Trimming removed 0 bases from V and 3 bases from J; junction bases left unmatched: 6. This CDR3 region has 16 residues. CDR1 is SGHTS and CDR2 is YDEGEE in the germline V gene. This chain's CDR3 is CASSLVGTGSDYGYTF. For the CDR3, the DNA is TGTGCCAGCAGCTTGGTAGGGACAGGGTCTGACTATGGCTACACCTTC.

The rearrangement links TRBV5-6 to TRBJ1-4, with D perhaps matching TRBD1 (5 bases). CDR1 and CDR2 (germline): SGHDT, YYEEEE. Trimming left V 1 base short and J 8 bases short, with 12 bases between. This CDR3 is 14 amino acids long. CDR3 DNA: TGTGCCAGCAGCTTGCAGGGTGTAGAAGAAAAACTGTTTTTT. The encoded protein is CASSLQGVEEKLFF.